This T cell receptor (beta chain) derives from a study of cytomegalovirus exposure and HLA in healthy donors. Findings of the study overall: It was reported in a later analysis that an Asian-associated ancestry cluster showed fewer N-insertions than the roughly 620-donor mean. It was reported that TCR beta sequences correctly inferred the HLA-A and HLA-B alleles for most subjects.

Worth noting for this clone: Its matching antigen is unknown.

With 60 Vbeta and 13 Jbeta primers, the PCR was carried out. Profiling relied on immunoSEQ multiplex PCR, and the TCRdb table lists in-frame clones only, not all of them. The data show around 62,000 clones, with roughly 80% seen just once and around 2.9% held by the top ten. This TCR came from a woman between 25 and 40 years old in good health and CMV-seronegative. The sequenced material came from PBMCs.

CDR3 sequence reads: CASSLVGYREQYF. The CDR3 DNA is TGTGCCAGCAGCTTAGTCGGGTATCGGGAGCAGTACTTC. The J gene is TRBJ2-7, the V gene TRBV7-6; D remains ambiguous. The CDR3 has 13 amino acids. V was shortened by 1 base and J by 7 bases, with 11 bases between the two germline ends. The germline V gene has CDR1 SGHVS and CDR2 FNYEAQ.